This TCR beta chain was found in a study of OX40 agonist ivuxolimab in advanced cancers. Overall study: Ivuxolimab is a fully human IgG2 antibody that activates OX40 (CD134).

Concerning this clone itself: The antigen remains unidentified.

The assay was immunoSEQ multiplex PCR, and TCRdb's table has in-frame clones only and misses some. The top ten hold approximately 3.5% of the sample, which has 40,000 to 60,000 clones, 88% seen once. CDR3 length: 15 amino acids. CDR1 SGDLS and CDR2 YYNGEE come from the germline V gene. The V and J ends lost 0 bases and 2 bases, in that order; junction bases with no gene match: 4. General study results and limits: Average numbers of expanded clones were greater in CD8+ T cells than in CD4+.

The chain carries TRBV9 and TRBJ1-1; the match to TRBD1 covers 7 bases. The TCR originated in an adult with an advanced solid tumor such as melanoma, head and neck, liver or kidney cancer. Sequencing was performed on CD4+ or CD8+ T cells sorted from blood, taken in a trial of the OX40 agonist ivuxolimab. The chain's CDR3 is CASSVVQGGNTEAFF. The CDR3 coding sequence is TGTGCCAGCAGCGTAGTTCAAGGGGGCAACACTGAAGCTTTCTTT. The full variable domain, completed using reference TRBV9 and TRBJ1-1, is DSGVTQTPKHLITATGQRVTLRCSPRSGDLSVYWYQQSLDQGLQFLIQYYNGEERAKGNILERFSAQQFPDLHSELNLSSLELGDSALYFCASSVVQGGNTEAFFGQGTRLTVV.